The 10 T cell receptor beta chains in this list originate from one sample, sequenced in a study of cytomegalovirus exposure and HLA in healthy donors. The PCR used 60 Vbeta and 13 Jbeta primers. Only in-frame clones appear in the TCRdb table, and some are missing; sequencing was by immunoSEQ multiplex PCR. The table records about 110,000 clones, 75% to 90% of them present only once. Sequences were obtained from PBMCs. The receptors originated from a man in his forties in good health and CMV-seronegative.

This chain connects TRBV4-1 to TRBJ1-5; D possibly corresponds to TRBD1 (5 bases). This CDR3 comprises 14 residues. The V gene lost 0 bases and the J gene lost 10 bases, with 13 bases spanning the gap. Germline CDR1 is MGHRA and CDR2 is YSYEKL. CDR3 nucleotide sequence: TGCGCCAGCAGCCAAGATCCGGGGGTAGGACCCCAGCATTTT. Translating it yields CASSQDPGVGPQHF.

V gene TRBV2 combines with J gene TRBJ2-3; 11 bases match TRBD2. Germline CDR1 and CDR2: SNHLY and FYNNEI. J was trimmed by 1 base and V by 1 base; bases with no gene match: 1. There are 16 residues in the CDR3. The CDR3 DNA is TGTGCCAGCAGTGAAGAACTAGCGGGGGGCACAGATACGCAGTATTTT. This translates into CASSEELAGGTDTQYF.

This clone was picked up a small number of times. The V gene is TRBV15, the J gene TRBJ2-2; 7 nucleotides align to TRBD1. V shed 0 bases, J shed 5 bases, and the junction held 0 bases outside the gene matches. Germline V gene data show CDR1 as LNHNV and CDR2 as YYDKDF (reference sequence). The CDR3 totals 14 residues. The CDR3 is CATSRDRGTGELFF. CDR3 sequence (DNA): TGTGCCACCAGCAGAGACAGGGGGACCGGGGAGCTGTTTTTT.

This rearrangement joins TRBV10-3 to TRBJ2-7, with D tentatively TRBD2 (5 bases). The V and J ends lost 3 bases and 4 bases respectively, with 10 bases between them. CDR1 is ENHRY, CDR2 SYGVKD, per germline. This CDR3 is 13 amino acids long. The CDR3 reads CAISDRREYEQYF. As DNA, the CDR3 is TGTGCCATCAGTGACCGAAGGGAGTACGAGCAGTACTTC.

The chain combines TRBV9 with TRBJ1-2, with 9 bases identical to TRBD1. This CDR3 is built from 14 residues. Germline-derived CDR1 and CDR2 are SGDLS and YYNGEE. J gave up 4 bases and V 3 bases, and 4 bases lay outside the gene matches. CDR3 nucleotides: TGTGCCAGCAGCGCGACAGGGGGAAGCTATGGCTACACCTTC. Protein product: CASSATGGSYGYTF.

The table lists this clone with a few counts. This chain connects TRBV5-4 to TRBJ1-2; D might be TRBD1 (6 bases). This CDR3 region has 15 residues. Germline V CDR1 and CDR2: SGHNT, YYREEE (reference sequence). V was clipped by 4 bases and J by 0 bases, with 13 bases between them. CDR3 DNA sequence: TGTGCCAGCAGCGCCCCCCCAGGGGCTAACTATGGCTACACCTTC. This gives the protein CASSAPPGANYGYTF.

As regards this clone: Distinct nucleotide sequences in the sample also encode this CDR3. V usage is TRBV5-4 and J usage is TRBJ1-2; unclear D gene. Germline-derived CDR1 and CDR2 are SGHNT and YYREEE (reference sequence). V lost 0 bases and J 3 bases, leaving 9 bases between the germline ends. The CDR3 spans 14 residues. The CDR3 sequence is CASSLVGRDYGYTF. The CDR3 bases are TGTGCCAGCAGCTTGGTGGGGAGGGACTATGGCTACACCTTC.

The sample holds one count of this clone. The chain carries TRBV5-4 and TRBJ2-7, with 7 positions matching TRBD2. Germline loops: CDR1 SGHNT, CDR2 YYREEE (reference sequence). The CDR3 has 14 residues. V lost 4 bases, J lost 3 bases, and 7 bases stayed unmatched. As DNA, the CDR3 is TGTGCCAGCAGCCCCGGGACTAACCTCTACGAGCAGTACTTC. Translated, it gives CASSPGTNLYEQYF.

The chain combines TRBV4-1 with TRBJ1-6; no firm D call. Trimming removed 3 bases at V and 0 bases at J, with 9 bases between. Germline V gene lookup returns CDR1 MGHRA and CDR2 YSYEKL. The CDR3 runs to 16 residues. In nucleotides, the CDR3 is TGCGCCAGCAGCCATATTGACAACTCCTATAATTCACCCCTCCACTTT. Protein product: CASSHIDNSYNSPLHF.

V and J are TRBV5-1 and TRBJ1-4; 10 bases are shared with TRBD1. The V and J ends lost 4 bases and 7 bases, in that order; junction bases with no gene match: 7. From germline, CDR1 is SGHRS and CDR2 YFSETQ. CDR3 length: 15 residues. The CDR3 is CASSGTGVEGEKLFF. CDR3 nucleotide sequence: TGCGCCAGCAGCGGGACAGGGGTCGAGGGTGAAAAACTGTTTTTT.